This T cell receptor (beta chain) emerged from a study of cytomegalovirus exposure and HLA in healthy donors. In the PCR, 60 Vbeta and 13 Jbeta primers were used. TCRdb's table, derived via immunoSEQ multiplex PCR, lists solely in-frame clones and lacks some. Here the sample spans about 150,000 clones, more than 65% being singletons. Looked up from germline, CDR1 is KGHSH and CDR2 is LQKENI. The CDR3 totals 15 residues. V lost 0 bases to trimming and J lost 4 bases; unmatched junction nucleotides: 4. This clone was seen once. The sequencing sample was made of PBMCs. The sequence came from a man aged 50 to 59 in good health and CMV-seropositive. This chain connects TRBV18 to TRBJ2-3, with TRBD2 matching 7 bases. CDR3 DNA sequence: TGTGCCAGCTCACCACCCGGCGGGAGAGCAGATACGCAGTATTTT. It translates to CASSPPGGRADTQYF.